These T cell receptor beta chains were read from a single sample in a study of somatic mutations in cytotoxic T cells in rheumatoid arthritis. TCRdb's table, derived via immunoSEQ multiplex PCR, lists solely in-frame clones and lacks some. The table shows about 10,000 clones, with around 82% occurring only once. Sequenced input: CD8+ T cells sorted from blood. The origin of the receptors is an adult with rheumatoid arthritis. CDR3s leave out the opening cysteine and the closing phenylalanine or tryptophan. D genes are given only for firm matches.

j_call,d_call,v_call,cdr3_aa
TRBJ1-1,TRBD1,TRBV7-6,ASSDGTGGNTEAF
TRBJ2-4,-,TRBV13,ASSESGTADGIQY
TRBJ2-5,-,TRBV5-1,ASRSWVNQETQY
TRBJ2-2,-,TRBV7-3,ASSLYGRGTGELF
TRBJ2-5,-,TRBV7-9,ASSLVGESETQY
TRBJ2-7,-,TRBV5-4,ASSLFGADFYEQY
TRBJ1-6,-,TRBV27,ASSSVSSYNSPLH
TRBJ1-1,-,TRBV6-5,ASSYSKGGTEAF
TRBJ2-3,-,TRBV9,ASTLASTSTDTQY
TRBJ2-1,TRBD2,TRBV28,ASSFQAGSSYNEQF
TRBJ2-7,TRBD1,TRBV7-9,ASRPRTGRSSYEQY
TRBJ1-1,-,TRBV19,ASSMIGDTEAF
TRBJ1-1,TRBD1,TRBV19,ASSIEQGARPEAF
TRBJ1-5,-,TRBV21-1,ASSKGWNDSNQPQH
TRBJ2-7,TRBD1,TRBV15,ATSRQDRGGSYEQY
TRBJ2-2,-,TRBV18,ASSPAGSNTGELF
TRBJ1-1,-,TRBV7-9,ASSPSNTEAF
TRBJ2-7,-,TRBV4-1,ASSQVPDSEQY
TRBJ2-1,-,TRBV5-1,ASSSTLVPGGNEQF
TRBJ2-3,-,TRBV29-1,SVEDLRGTDTQY
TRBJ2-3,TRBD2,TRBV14,ASSRLAGVPDTQY
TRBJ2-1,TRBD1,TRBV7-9,ASSLDRGLSYNEQF
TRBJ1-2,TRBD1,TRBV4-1,ASSQDPGQLYT
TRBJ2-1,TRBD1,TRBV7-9,ASSSQGASYNEQF
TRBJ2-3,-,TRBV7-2,ASSFAGTDTDTQY
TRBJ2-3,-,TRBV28,ASSFVRPDTQY
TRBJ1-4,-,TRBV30,AWSGYWEKLF
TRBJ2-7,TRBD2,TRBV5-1,ASSPGTSGPYEQY
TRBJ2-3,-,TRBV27,ASSLGGTFPTDTQY
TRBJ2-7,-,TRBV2,ASSELSEGLSYEQY
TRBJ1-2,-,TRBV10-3,AISEVGRAHGYT
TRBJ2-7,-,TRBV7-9,ASSPGLRGYEQY
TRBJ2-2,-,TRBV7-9,ASSGQNTGELF
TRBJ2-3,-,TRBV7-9,ASSLEGTQY
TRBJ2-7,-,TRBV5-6,ASSQGGLAYEQY
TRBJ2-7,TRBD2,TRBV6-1,ASSISGATYEQY
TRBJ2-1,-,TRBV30,AWSEGLGGNEQF
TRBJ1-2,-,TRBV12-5,ASGFGTAGKDGYT
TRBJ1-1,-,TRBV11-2,ASSAWDTEAF
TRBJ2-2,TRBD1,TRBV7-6,ASSWRTGANTGELF
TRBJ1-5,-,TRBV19,ASSIDRGDQPQH
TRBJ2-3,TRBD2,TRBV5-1,ASSYSGVTDTQY
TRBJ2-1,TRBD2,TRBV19,ASSIDLAGGDNEQF
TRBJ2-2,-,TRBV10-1,ASSESELPANTGELF